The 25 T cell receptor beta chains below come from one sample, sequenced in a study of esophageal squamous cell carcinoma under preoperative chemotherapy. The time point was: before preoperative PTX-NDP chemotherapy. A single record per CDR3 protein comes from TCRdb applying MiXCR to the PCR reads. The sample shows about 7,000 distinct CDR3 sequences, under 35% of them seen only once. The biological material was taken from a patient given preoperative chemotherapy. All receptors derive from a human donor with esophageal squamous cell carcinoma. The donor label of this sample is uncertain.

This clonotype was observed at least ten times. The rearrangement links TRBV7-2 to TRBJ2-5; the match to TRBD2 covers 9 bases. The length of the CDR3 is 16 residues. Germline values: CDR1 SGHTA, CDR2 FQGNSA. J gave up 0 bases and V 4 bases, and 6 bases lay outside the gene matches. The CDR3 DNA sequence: TGTGCCAGCAGCTCTCCGGGACTAGCAAACCAAGAGACCCAGTACTTC. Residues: CASSSPGLANQETQYF.

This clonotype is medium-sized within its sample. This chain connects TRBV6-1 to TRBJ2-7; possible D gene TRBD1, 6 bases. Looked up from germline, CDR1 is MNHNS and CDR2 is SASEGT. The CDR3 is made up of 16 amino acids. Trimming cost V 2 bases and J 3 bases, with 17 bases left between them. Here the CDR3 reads CASSETNWDINYEQYF. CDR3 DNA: TGTGCCAGCAGTGAAACTAATTGGGACATCAACTACGAGCAGTACTTC.

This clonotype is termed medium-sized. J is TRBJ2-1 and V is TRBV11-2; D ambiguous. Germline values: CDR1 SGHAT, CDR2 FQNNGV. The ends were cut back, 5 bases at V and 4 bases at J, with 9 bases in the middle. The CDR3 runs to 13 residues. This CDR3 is CASSQPPYNEQFF. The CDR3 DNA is TGTGCCAGCAGCCAGCCCCCGTACAATGAGCAGTTCTTC.

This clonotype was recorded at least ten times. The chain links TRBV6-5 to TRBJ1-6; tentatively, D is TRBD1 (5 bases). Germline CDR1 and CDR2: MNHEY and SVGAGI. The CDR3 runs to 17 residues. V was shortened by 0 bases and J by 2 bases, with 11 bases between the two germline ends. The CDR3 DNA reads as TGTGCCAGCAGTTACTCTTCGGGCAGGGCCTATAATTCACCCCTCCACTTT. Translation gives CASSYSSGRAYNSPLHF.

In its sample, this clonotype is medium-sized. CDR3 loop: CASSPQGQITDTQYF. CDR3 coding DNA: TGTGCCAGCAGTCCCCAGGGACAGATCACAGATACGCAGTATTTT. The chain carries TRBV12-3 or TRBV12-4 and TRBJ2-3; 7 nucleotides line up with TRBD1. With V trimmed by 5 bases and J by 2 bases, 7 bases remained unmatched. The CDR3 is 15 residues long.

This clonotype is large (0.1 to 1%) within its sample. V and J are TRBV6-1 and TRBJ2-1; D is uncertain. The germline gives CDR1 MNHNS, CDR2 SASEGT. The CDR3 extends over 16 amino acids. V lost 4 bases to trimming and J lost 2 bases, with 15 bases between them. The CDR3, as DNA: TGTGCCAGCAGTGTGACCAGTGGGCTTACCTACAATGAGCAGTTCTTC. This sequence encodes CASSVTSGLTYNEQFF.

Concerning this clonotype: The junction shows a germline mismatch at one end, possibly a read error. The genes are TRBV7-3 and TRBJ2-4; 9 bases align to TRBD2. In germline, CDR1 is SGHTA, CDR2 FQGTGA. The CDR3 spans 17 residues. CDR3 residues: CASSFIPAGGIRDIQDF. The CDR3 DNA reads TGTGCCAGCAGCTTCATACCGGCGGGAGGGATCAGAGACATTCAGGACTTC.

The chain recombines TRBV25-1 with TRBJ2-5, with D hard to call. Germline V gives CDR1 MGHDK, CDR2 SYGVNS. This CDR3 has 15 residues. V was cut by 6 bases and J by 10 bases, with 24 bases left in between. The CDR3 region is CASSPVFGREECQYF. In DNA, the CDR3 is TGTGCCAGCAGCCCCGTCTTCGGCCGTGAGGAGTGCCAGTACTTC. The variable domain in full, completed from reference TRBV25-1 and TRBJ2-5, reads EADIYQTPRYLVIGTGKKITLECSQTMGHDKMYWYQQDPGMELHLIHYSYGVNSTEKGDLSSESTVSRIRTEHFPLTLESARPSHTSQYLCASSPVFGREECQYFGPGTRLLVL.

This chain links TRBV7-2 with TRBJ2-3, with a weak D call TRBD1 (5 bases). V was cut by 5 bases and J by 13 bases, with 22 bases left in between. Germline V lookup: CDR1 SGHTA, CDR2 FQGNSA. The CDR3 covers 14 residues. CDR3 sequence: CASSPLWVTETEYF. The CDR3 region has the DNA TGTGCCAGCAGCCCGCTTTGGGTCACAGAGACAGAGTATTTT.

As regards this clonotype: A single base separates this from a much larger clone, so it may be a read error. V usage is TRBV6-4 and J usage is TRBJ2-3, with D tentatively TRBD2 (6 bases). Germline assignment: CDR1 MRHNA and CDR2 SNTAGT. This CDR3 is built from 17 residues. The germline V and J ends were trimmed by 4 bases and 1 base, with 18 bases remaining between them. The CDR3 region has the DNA TGTGCCAGCAGTGCCTCCCGGGCAGGAGGGGGCACAGATACGCAGTATTTT. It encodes CASSASRAGGGTDTQYF.

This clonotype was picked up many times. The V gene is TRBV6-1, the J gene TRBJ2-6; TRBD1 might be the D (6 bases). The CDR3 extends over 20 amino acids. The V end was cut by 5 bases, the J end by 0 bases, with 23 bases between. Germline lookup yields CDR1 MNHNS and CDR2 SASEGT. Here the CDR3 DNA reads TGTGCCAGCAGTAAGCGACAGGCCACCCAATCCTCCTCTGGGGCCAACGTCCTGACTTTC. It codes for CASSKRQATQSSSGANVLTF.

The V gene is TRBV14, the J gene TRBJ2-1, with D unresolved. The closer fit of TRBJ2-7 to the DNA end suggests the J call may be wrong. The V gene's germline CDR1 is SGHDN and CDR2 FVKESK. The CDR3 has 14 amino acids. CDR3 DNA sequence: TGTGCCAGCAGCCAAGTAGGGCGGTCCTACGAGCAGTACTTC. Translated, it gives CASSQVGRSYEQYF.

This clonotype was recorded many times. The CDR3 reads CASGTGRNTEAFF. CDR3 DNA: TGTGCCAGCGGTACAGGGAGGAACACTGAAGCTTTCTTT. The V and J genes are TRBV7-2 and TRBJ1-1, with D tentatively TRBD1 (6 bases). Germline V lookup: CDR1 SGHTA, CDR2 FQGNSA. This CDR3 has 13 residues. Deletions cut 8 bases from V and 1 base from J, with 11 bases between.

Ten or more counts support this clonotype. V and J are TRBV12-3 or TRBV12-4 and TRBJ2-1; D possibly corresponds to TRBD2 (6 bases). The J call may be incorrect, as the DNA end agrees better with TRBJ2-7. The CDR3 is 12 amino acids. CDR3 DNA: TGTGCCAGCAGTTTGGGGGGTGGCGAGCAGTACTTC. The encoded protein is CASSLGGGEQYF.

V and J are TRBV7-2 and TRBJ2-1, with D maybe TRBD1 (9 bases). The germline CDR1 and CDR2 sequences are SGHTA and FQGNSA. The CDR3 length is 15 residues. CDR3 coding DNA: TGTGCGGGCAGCGGGGGACAGGGCAGATACAATGAGCAGTTCTTC. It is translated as CAGSGGQGRYNEQFF.

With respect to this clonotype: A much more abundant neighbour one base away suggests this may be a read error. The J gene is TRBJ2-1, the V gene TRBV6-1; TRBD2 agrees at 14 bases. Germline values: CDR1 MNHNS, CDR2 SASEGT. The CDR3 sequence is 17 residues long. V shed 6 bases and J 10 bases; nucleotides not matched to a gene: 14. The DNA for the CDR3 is TGTGCCAGCAGGCCTAACCCGGGACTAGCGGGAGTCCACGAGCAGTTCTTC. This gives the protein CASRPNPGLAGVHEQFF.

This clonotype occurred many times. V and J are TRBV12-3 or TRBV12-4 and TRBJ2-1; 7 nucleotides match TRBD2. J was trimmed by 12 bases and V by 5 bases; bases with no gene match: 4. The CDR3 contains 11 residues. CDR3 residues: CASSGGRSQFF. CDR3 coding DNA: TGTGCCAGCAGTGGCGGGAGATCGCAGTTCTTC.

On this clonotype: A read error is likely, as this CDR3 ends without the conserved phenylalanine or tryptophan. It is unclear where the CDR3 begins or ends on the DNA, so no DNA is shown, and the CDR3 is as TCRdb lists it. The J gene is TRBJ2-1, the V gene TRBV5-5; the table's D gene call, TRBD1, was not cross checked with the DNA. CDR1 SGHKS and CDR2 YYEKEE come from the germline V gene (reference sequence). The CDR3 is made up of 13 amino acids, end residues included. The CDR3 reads CASSPTGTGGSGL.

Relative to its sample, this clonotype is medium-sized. The CDR3 DNA reads TGTGCCAGCAGTATCCGACTAGCGGGAGAGTCAGAGACCCAGTACTTC. This sequence encodes CASSIRLAGESETQYF. This chain joins TRBV27 and TRBJ2-5; 12 nucleotides align to TRBD2. The CDR3 totals 16 residues. Looked up from germline, CDR1 is MNHEY and CDR2 is SMNVEV (reference sequence). Trimming removed 5 bases from V and 4 bases from J; junction bases left unmatched: 8.

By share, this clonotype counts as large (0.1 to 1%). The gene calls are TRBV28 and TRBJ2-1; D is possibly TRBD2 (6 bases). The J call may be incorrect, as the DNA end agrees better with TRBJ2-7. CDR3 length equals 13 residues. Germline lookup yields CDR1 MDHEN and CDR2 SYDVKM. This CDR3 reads CASSVRGLYEQYF. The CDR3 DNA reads TGTGCCAGCAGCGTGCGGGGACTCTACGAGCAGTACTTC.

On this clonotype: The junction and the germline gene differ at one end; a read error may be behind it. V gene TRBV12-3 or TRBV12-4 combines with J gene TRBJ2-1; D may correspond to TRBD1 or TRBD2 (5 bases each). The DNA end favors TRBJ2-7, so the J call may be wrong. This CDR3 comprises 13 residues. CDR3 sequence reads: CAGRGDARGEQYF. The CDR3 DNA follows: TGTGCCGGCAGAGGGGACGCGCGAGGAGAGCAGTACTTC.

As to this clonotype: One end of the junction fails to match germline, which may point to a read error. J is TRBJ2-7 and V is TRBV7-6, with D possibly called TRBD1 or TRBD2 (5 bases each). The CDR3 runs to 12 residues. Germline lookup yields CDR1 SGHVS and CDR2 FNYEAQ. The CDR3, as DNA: TGTGCCAGCAGCTTGATCGGGGCTGAGCAGTTGTTC. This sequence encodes CASSLIGAEQLF.

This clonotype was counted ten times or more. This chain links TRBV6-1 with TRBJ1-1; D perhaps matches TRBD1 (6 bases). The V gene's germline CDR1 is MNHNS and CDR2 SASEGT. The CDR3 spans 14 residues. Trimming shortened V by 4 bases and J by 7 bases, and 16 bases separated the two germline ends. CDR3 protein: CASSVSRGADEAFF. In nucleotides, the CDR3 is TGTGCCAGCAGTGTTTCTCGGGGGGCCGATGAAGCTTTCTTT.

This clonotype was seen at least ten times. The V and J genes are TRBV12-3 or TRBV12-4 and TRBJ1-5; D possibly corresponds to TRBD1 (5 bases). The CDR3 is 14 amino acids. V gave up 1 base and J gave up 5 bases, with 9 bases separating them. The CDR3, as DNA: TGTGCCAGCAGTTTAGGTAAAGGGGATCAGCCCCAGCATTTT. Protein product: CASSLGKGDQPQHF.

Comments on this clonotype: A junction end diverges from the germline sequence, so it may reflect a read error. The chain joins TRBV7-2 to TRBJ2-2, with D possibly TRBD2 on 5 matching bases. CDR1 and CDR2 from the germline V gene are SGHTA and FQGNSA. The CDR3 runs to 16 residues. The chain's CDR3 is CANSPMARGIAGEPFF. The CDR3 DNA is TGTGCCAACAGCCCCATGGCGAGAGGGATTGCCGGGGAGCCGTTTTTT.